The rows below give T cell receptor beta chains drawn from one sample of a study of cytomegalovirus exposure and HLA in healthy donors. Assay used: immunoSEQ multiplex PCR; TCRdb lists only in-frame clones, some missing. Of about 150,000 clones in the sample, 65% to 90% are singletons; the top ten hold about 6.4%. Source material: PBMCs. All receptors come from a woman aged 45 to 65 in good health and CMV-seropositive. CDR3s include the opening cysteine and the closing phenylalanine or tryptophan. Fields, in order: J gene, D gene, V gene, clone size, CDR3 protein, CDR3 DNA. The D gene is left open where the match is weak. Size tells how often a clone was seen (once, few, many) or the class of an expanded clone, and some rows leave it out.

>TRBJ2-3|TRBD1|TRBV19|once
CASSYRGRRGTDTQYF
TGTGCCAGTAGTTACAGGGGGCGGCGTGGCACAGATACGCAGTATTTT
>TRBJ1-3|-|TRBV6-1|-
CASSEAQGGTSGNTIYF
TGTGCCAGCAGTGAAGCCCAAGGAGGGACCTCTGGAAACACCATATATTTT
>TRBJ2-2|TRBD1|TRBV6-5|once
CASSNTGGTGELFF
TGTGCCAGCAGTAACACAGGGGGCACCGGGGAGCTGTTTTTT
>TRBJ2-7|TRBD1|TRBV19|few
CASAQGQGRGEQYF
TGTGCCAGTGCCCAGGGACAGGGAAGAGGAGAGCAGTACTTC
>TRBJ2-1|-|TRBV6-1|-
CASSEEGANPYNEQFF
TGTGCCAGCAGTGAAGAAGGGGCGAATCCCTACAATGAGCAGTTCTTC
>TRBJ1-5|-|TRBV7-9|-
CASSKEGNQPQHF
TGTGCCAGCAGCAAGGAGGGGAATCAGCCCCAGCATTTT
>TRBJ2-6|-|TRBV19|-
CASSISRAGANVLTF
TGTGCCAGTAGTATTTCCAGGGCTGGGGCCAACGTCCTGACTTTC
>TRBJ2-1|TRBD2|TRBV10-3|-
CAIRVGTSPENEQFF
TGTGCCATCAGGGTCGGGACTAGCCCTGAAAATGAGCAGTTCTTC
>TRBJ2-3|-|TRBV27|-
CASSNLDTQYF
TGTGCCAGCAGTAATCTAGATACGCAGTATTTT
>TRBJ2-2|TRBD1|TRBV19|-
CAIRDRGNTGELFF
TGTGCCATCCGGGACAGGGGCAACACCGGGGAGCTGTTTTTT
>TRBJ2-2|-|TRBV19|-
CASSMQGRGGELFF
TGTGCCAGTAGTATGCAAGGTCGGGGCGGGGAGCTGTTTTTT
>TRBJ1-1|-|TRBV30|-
CAWSPTAHPRAFF
TGTGCCTGGAGTCCCACCGCTCACCCGAGAGCTTTCTTT
>TRBJ2-7|-|TRBV19|-
CASSIRWPGGLAEQYF
TGTGCCAGTAGTATCAGGTGGCCCGGGGGGCTGGCCGAGCAGTACTTC
>TRBJ2-1|TRBD1|TRBV7-2|-
CASSIWTGRNEQFF
TGTGCCAGCAGCATCTGGACAGGGCGGAACGAGCAGTTCTTC
>TRBJ1-1|TRBD1|TRBV7-9|-
CAIPGQGQTEAFF
TGTGCCATCCCGGGACAGGGCCAAACTGAAGCTTTCTTT
>TRBJ2-1|-|TRBV5-4|-
CASSLMDGAEQFF
TGTGCCAGCAGCTTGATGGATGGGGCTGAGCAGTTCTTC
>TRBJ2-1|TRBD2|TRBV2|-
CASLAGAVTEQFF
TGTGCCAGCCTAGCGGGGGCCGTCACTGAGCAGTTCTTC
>TRBJ2-5|-|TRBV7-2|-
CASSVRPGSAETQYF
TGTGCCAGCAGCGTAAGACCGGGATCGGCAGAGACCCAGTACTTC
>TRBJ1-4|TRBD1|TRBV7-2|-
CASSLATGVAEKLFF
TGTGCCAGCAGCTTAGCGACAGGGGTGGCTGAAAAACTGTTTTTT
>TRBJ2-2|TRBD2|TRBV4-3|-
CASSQDSIAGGNTGELFF
TGCGCCAGCAGCCAAGACTCCATAGCGGGGGGTAACACCGGGGAGCTGTTTTTT
>TRBJ2-7|-|TRBV30|-
CAWRAPGRGYEQYF
TGTGCCTGGAGAGCCCCGGGAAGAGGCTACGAGCAGTACTTC
>TRBJ1-1|-|TRBV20-1|-
CSAPSGAEAFF
TGCAGTGCCCCCTCCGGGGCTGAAGCTTTCTTT
>TRBJ2-7|TRBD1|TRBV5-4|-
CASSFGQGGDYEQYF
TGTGCCAGCAGCTTTGGACAGGGTGGGGACTACGAGCAGTACTTC
>TRBJ2-2|TRBD1|TRBV5-1|-
CASSFDRGGSGELFF
TGCGCCAGCAGCTTCGACAGGGGCGGTTCCGGGGAGCTGTTTTTT
>TRBJ1-1|-|TRBV6-1|-
CASSERVLMNTEAFF
TGTGCCAGCAGTGAGAGGGTACTGATGAACACTGAAGCTTTCTTT
>TRBJ2-3|-|TRBV5-8|-
CASSFDRSGDTQYF
TGTGCCAGCAGCTTTGATAGATCGGGGGATACGCAGTATTTT
>TRBJ2-3|-|TRBV4-2|-
CASSQDWGVDHTDTQYF
TGTGCCAGCAGCCAAGATTGGGGAGTTGATCACACAGATACGCAGTATTTT
>TRBJ2-5|-|TRBV30|-
CAWSVLGDQETQYF
TGTGCCTGGAGTGTACTGGGAGACCAAGAGACCCAGTACTTC
>TRBJ2-3|-|TRBV7-2|-
CASSSTLVGGQATDTQYF
TGTGCCAGCAGCTCGACCTTAGTGGGAGGACAGGCCACAGATACGCAGTATTTT
>TRBJ1-2|-|TRBV5-4|-
CASSLDARGYTF
TGTGCCAGCAGCTTGGATGCCAGGGGCTACACCTTC
>TRBJ2-1|TRBD2|TRBV25-1|-
CASSGPTSGGTWYEQFF
TGTGCCAGCAGTGGACCGACTAGCGGGGGGACCTGGTATGAGCAGTTCTTC
>TRBJ1-1|TRBD1|TRBV7-9|-
CASSLAWSPGQLAEAFF
TGTGCCAGCAGCTTAGCGTGGTCTCCGGGACAGTTGGCTGAAGCTTTCTTT
>TRBJ1-1|TRBD1|TRBV27|-
CASSSKGQGYTEAFF
TGTGCCAGCAGTTCCAAAGGACAGGGGTACACTGAAGCTTTCTTT
>TRBJ1-4|-|TRBV2|few
CASKQGLGEKLFF
TGTGCCAGCAAACAGGGCTTGGGTGAAAAACTGTTTTTT
>TRBJ2-7|TRBD1|TRBV11-2|-
CASTGTGGYEQYF
TGTGCCAGCACCGGGACAGGGGGATACGAGCAGTACTTC
>TRBJ1-1|-|TRBV6-1|few
CASAEGAYLNTEAFF
TGTGCCAGCGCCGAGGGAGCTTATCTGAACACTGAAGCTTTCTTT
>TRBJ2-1|-|TRBV12-5|-
CASGRQGKGNEQFF
TGTGCTAGTGGCCGTCAGGGGAAGGGCAATGAGCAGTTCTTC
>TRBJ2-2|-|TRBV7-6|-
CASTLGQGTPGGELFF
TGTGCCAGCACCCTAGGGCAGGGGACCCCCGGTGGGGAGCTGTTTTTT
>TRBJ2-3|TRBD2|TRBV7-9|-
CASSYGLAGVHTQYF
TGTGCCAGCAGCTACGGACTAGCGGGGGTTCATACGCAGTATTTT
>TRBJ2-7|TRBD2|TRBV27|-
CASSLSGAGVNRYEQYF
TGTGCCAGCAGTTTATCTGGGGCGGGGGTCAACCGCTACGAGCAGTACTTC
>TRBJ2-1|TRBD1|TRBV9|-
CASSLRSRDRGLNEQFF
TGTGCCAGCAGCCTAAGATCGAGGGACAGGGGGCTAAATGAGCAGTTCTTC
>TRBJ1-4|-|TRBV5-4|-
CASSRRGNNEKLFF
TGTGCCAGCAGCCGACGGGGGAACAATGAAAAACTGTTTTTT
>TRBJ2-2|TRBD2|TRBV4-2|-
CASSQSGGNTGELFF
TGTGCCAGCAGCCAGAGCGGGGGAAACACCGGGGAGCTGTTTTTT
>TRBJ1-2|TRBD1|TRBV6-5|-
CASRGDQGDYGYTF
TGTGCCAGCAGAGGCGACCAGGGGGACTATGGCTACACCTTC
>TRBJ1-1|-|TRBV30|-
CAWRVQGNTEAFF
TGTGCCTGGAGGGTCCAGGGGAACACTGAAGCTTTCTTT
>TRBJ1-6|TRBD1|TRBV27|-
CASSLLGPRDSSYNSPLHF
TGTGCCAGCAGTTTACTAGGTCCCCGGGACAGCTCCTATAATTCACCCCTCCACTTT
>TRBJ2-1|-|TRBV14|-
CASSQGTVSYNEQFF
TGTGCCAGCAGCCAGGGGACTGTCTCCTACAATGAGCAGTTCTTC
>TRBJ2-3|TRBD2|TRBV6-6|-
CASRGGPGTDTQYF
TGTGCCAGCCGGGGGGGGCCGGGCACAGATACGCAGTATTTT
>TRBJ1-5|TRBD1|TRBV7-8|-
CASSSGTGGRLSNQPQHF
TGTGCCAGCAGCTCCGGGACAGGGGGACGATTAAGCAATCAGCCCCAGCATTTT
>TRBJ2-4|TRBD2|TRBV19|once
CASSIAGGLAKNIQYF
TGTGCCAGTAGTATAGCGGGGGGGCTAGCCAAAAACATTCAGTACTTC
>TRBJ1-1|-|TRBV6-1|-
CASSDPQGGRTEAFF
TGTGCCAGCAGTGATCCACAGGGTGGGAGAACTGAAGCTTTCTTT
>TRBJ1-6|-|TRBV6-6|-
CASSYHQDPNSPLHF
TGTGCCAGCAGTTACCATCAGGATCCGAATTCACCCCTCCACTTT
>TRBJ1-3|-|TRBV7-8|-
CASSLPTGPGNTIYF
TGTGCCAGCAGCTTACCCACAGGGCCTGGAAACACCATATATTTT
>TRBJ1-2|-|TRBV13|-
CASSDEGNYGYTF
TGTGCCAGCAGCGACGAGGGAAACTATGGCTACACCTTC
>TRBJ1-2|-|TRBV19|-
CASSPGSAGYTF
TGTGCCAGTAGCCCTGGGTCAGCGGGCTACACCTTC
>TRBJ2-3|TRBD2|TRBV2|-
CASSKTSGGRSGDTQYF
TGTGCCAGCAGTAAAACTAGCGGGGGGCGGTCAGGAGATACGCAGTATTTT
>TRBJ1-1|-|TRBV19|-
CASSIGETGLNTEAFF
TGTGCCAGTAGTATAGGGGAGACGGGATTGAACACTGAAGCTTTCTTT
>TRBJ2-7|-|TRBV18|-
CASSPGGKYEQYF
TGTGCCAGCTCACCCGGCGGGAAATACGAGCAGTACTTC
>TRBJ2-2|TRBD2|TRBV10-1|once
CASSESGVAGSTGELFF
TGCGCCAGCAGTGAGTCTGGGGTAGCGGGGAGCACCGGGGAGCTGTTTTTT